A single sample gave rise to the 11 T cell receptor beta chains below, sequenced in a study of OX40 agonist ivuxolimab in advanced cancers. Using immunoSEQ multiplex PCR, the repertoire was profiled, and TCRdb retains in-frame clones only, with some absent. The repertoire holds some 74,000 clones, with about 88% as singletons. This sample comprised CD4+ or CD8+ T cells sorted from blood, obtained in a trial of the OX40 agonist ivuxolimab. The receptors here all came from an adult with an advanced solid tumor such as melanoma, head and neck, liver or kidney cancer.

This sequence joins TRBV5-4 and TRBJ2-7, with D possibly being TRBD1 or TRBD2 (5 bases each). Trimming removed 4 bases from V and 2 bases from J, with 10 bases in between. Germline-derived CDR1 and CDR2 are SGHNT and YYREEE (reference sequence). The CDR3 spans 13 residues. The CDR3 spells CASSRDGAYEQYF. As DNA, the CDR3 is TGTGCCAGCAGCCGGGACGGAGCCTACGAGCAGTACTTC. Full variable domain (rest looked up from reference TRBV5-4 and TRBJ2-7): ETGVTQSPTHLIKTRGQQVTLRCSSQSGHNTVSWYQQALGQGPQFIFQYYREEENGRGNFPPRFSGLQFPNYSSELNVNALELDDSALYLCASSRDGAYEQYFGPGTRLTVT.

In this sample, this clone turned up a few times. Other DNA variants within this sample encode the same CDR3. The chain joins TRBV18 to TRBJ2-1; D perhaps matches TRBD1 (5 bases). The CDR3 spans 14 residues. Germline-derived CDR1 and CDR2 are KGHSH and LQKENI. Trimming pared 0 bases from V and 5 bases from J, leaving 8 bases between. DNA for the CDR3: TGTGCCAGCTCACCACCGGCAGGGAACAATGAGCAGTTCTTC. Its translation: CASSPPAGNNEQFF.

The chain joins TRBV6-6 to TRBJ1-1; D uncertain. CDR1 is MNHNY, CDR2 SVGAGI, per germline (reference sequence). The germline V and J ends were trimmed by 0 bases and 8 bases, with 19 bases remaining between them. This CDR3 region has 16 residues. The CDR3 reads CASSYSVGASTSEAFF. CDR3 coding DNA: TGTGCCAGCAGTTACTCTGTTGGAGCCTCAACATCCGAAGCTTTCTTT.

The V gene is TRBV7-2, the J gene TRBJ2-1, with D hard to call. Germline values: CDR1 SGHTA, CDR2 FQGNSA. CDR3 size: 14 residues. Trimming cost V 1 base and J 5 bases, with 9 bases left between them. CDR3 sequence reads: CASSLEYGHNEQFF. The CDR3 DNA sequence: TGTGCCAGCAGCTTAGAGTACGGCCACAATGAGCAGTTCTTC.

V and J are TRBV28 and TRBJ1-2; 10 nucleotides agree with TRBD1. Germline loops: CDR1 MDHEN, CDR2 SYDVKM. V lost 6 bases, J lost 0 bases, and 13 bases stayed unmatched. This CDR3 has 18 residues. CDR3 amino acids: CASSLLLGGTGANYGYTF. CDR3 in DNA: TGTGCCAGCAGCCTACTCTTAGGCGGGACAGGGGCTAACTATGGCTACACCTTC.

The chain uses TRBV4-3 and TRBJ2-2; D assignment may be TRBD1 or TRBD2 (5 bases each). The CDR3 totals 17 residues. Trimming took off 4 bases at V and 2 bases at J, with 17 bases between the two ends. The germline V gene encodes CDR1 LGHNA and CDR2 YSLEER. CDR3 bases: TGCGCCAGCAGCCGCCGGACCGGGACGGGAAACACCGGGGAGCTGTTTTTT. It translates to CASSRRTGTGNTGELFF.

The chain combines TRBV10-2 with TRBJ1-1; 7 bases align to TRBD1. The V gene end was trimmed by 8 bases and the J gene end by 6 bases; junction bases not matched to a gene: 9. The CDR3 is 13 amino acids. Germline V CDR1 and CDR2: WSHSY, SAAADI. The CDR3 sequence: CASGTRQGPEAFF. The CDR3 region has the DNA TGCGCCAGCGGAACTAGACAGGGCCCTGAAGCTTTCTTT.

Written as DNA, the CDR3 is TGTGCCAGCAGTTACTCCAGACAGGGGGCTAGCGAGCAGTACTTC. Protein product: CASSYSRQGASEQYF. The J gene is TRBJ2-7, the V gene TRBV6-5; 10 bases agree with TRBD1. Germline values: CDR1 MNHEY, CDR2 SVGAGI. This CDR3 is built from 15 residues. The trim removed 0 bases at V and 6 bases at J, leaving 5 bases unmatched.

J is TRBJ1-1 and V is TRBV6-4; perhaps TRBD1 as D (6 bases). Germline V gene sequence: CDR1 MRHNA, CDR2 SNTAGT. V was trimmed by 6 bases and J by 5 bases, leaving 13 bases between them. The CDR3 runs to 13 residues. CDR3 sequence: CASSPQQGTEAFF. CDR3 bases: TGTGCCAGCAGCCCACAACAGGGAACTGAAGCTTTCTTT.

With respect to this clone: One end of the junction fails to match germline, which may point to a read error. The rearrangement links TRBV6-1 to TRBJ1-4, with TRBD1 matching over 10 bases. Germline lookup yields CDR1 MNHNS and CDR2 SASEGT. CDR3 length: 10 residues. The CDR3, as DNA: TGTGCCAGCGGGGGGACAGGGGAGATTTTT. Translation gives CASGGTGEIF.

The genes are TRBV5-1 and TRBJ2-3; D remains unclear. V was shortened by 1 base and J by 1 base, with 4 bases between the two germline ends. Germline assignment: CDR1 SGHRS and CDR2 YFSETQ. The CDR3 sequence is 13 residues long. CDR3 in amino acids: CASSLTGTDTQYF. CDR3 DNA sequence: TGCGCCAGCAGCTTGACCGGCACAGATACGCAGTATTTT.